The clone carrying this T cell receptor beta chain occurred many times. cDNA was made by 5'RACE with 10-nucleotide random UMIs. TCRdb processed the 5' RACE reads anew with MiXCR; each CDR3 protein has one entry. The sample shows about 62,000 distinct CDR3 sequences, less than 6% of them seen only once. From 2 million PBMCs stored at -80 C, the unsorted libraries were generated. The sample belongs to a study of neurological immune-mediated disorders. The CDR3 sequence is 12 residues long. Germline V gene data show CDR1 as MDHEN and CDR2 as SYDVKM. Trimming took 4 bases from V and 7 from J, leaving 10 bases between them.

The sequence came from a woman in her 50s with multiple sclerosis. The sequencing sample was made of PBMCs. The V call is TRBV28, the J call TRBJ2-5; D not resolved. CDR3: CASSWGTGTQYF. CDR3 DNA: TGTGCCAGCAGTTGGGGAACCGGGACCCAGTACTTC.